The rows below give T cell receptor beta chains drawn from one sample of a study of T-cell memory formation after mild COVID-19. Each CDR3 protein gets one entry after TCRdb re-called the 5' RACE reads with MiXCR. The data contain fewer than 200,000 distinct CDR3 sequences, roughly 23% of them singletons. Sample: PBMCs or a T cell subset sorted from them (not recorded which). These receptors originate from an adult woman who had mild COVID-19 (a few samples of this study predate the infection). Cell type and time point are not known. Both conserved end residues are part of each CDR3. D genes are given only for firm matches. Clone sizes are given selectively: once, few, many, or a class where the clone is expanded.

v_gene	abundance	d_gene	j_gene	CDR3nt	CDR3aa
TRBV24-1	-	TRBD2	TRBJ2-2	TGTGCCACCAGTGATTCCCGGACTAGCGGCAACACCGGGGAGCTGTTTTTT	CATSDSRTSGNTGELFF
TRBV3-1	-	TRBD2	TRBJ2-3	TGTGCCAGCAGCCAAGATCCCCTAGCGGGGGGCCGTACAACAGATACGCAGTATTTT	CASSQDPLAGGRTTDTQYF
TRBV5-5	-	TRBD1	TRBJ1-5	TGTGCCAGCAGCTCGACAGGGGGTTCGAATCAGCCCCAGCATTTT	CASSSTGGSNQPQHF
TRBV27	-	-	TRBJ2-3	TGTGCCAGCAGTCCCAGGGCTAGCACAGATACGCAGTATTTT	CASSPRASTDTQYF
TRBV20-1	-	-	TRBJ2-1	TGCAGTGCTAGATCCGACGGACGCTCCTACAATGAGCAGTTCTTC	CSARSDGRSYNEQFF
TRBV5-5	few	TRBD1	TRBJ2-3	TGTGCCAGCAGCTTGGGACAGGGATTCACAGATACGCAGTATTTT	CASSLGQGFTDTQYF
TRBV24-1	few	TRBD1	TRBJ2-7	TGTGCCACCAGGCTACGGGGACAGATCTACGAGCAGTACTTC	CATRLRGQIYEQYF
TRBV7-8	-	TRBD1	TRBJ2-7	TGTGCCAGCAGCGCGAGCCGGGACAGGGTCTACGAGCAGTACTTC	CASSASRDRVYEQYF
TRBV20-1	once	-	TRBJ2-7	TGCAGTGCTAGATCACCGCTCTCTATCTCCTACGAGCAGTACTTC	CSARSPLSISYEQYF
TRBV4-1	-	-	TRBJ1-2	TGCGCCAGCAGCCAAGATTTGCCAGGGCTCTATGGCTACACCTTC	CASSQDLPGLYGYTF
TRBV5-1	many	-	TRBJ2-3	TGCGCCAGCAGCTTCGGTGACAGCCGCACAGATACGCAGTATTTT	CASSFGDSRTDTQYF
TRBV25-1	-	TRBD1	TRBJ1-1	TGTGCCAGCAGGCAGGGGGCTTGGACTGAAGCTTTCTTT	CASRQGAWTEAFF
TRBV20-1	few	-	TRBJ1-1	TGCAGTGCTAGAGATAAGGGTGATACTGAAGCTTTCTTT	CSARDKGDTEAFF
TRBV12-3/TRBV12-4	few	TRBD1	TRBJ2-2	TGTGCCAGCAGTGTCCGTGGGACAGGGACCGGGGAGCTGTTTTTT	CASSVRGTGTGELFF
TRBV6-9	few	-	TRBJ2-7	TGTGCCAGCAGTTCTATCCCGGAGAGGGAGGCCTACGAGCAGTACTTC	CASSSIPEREAYEQYF
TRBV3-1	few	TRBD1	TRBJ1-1	TGTGCCAGCAGCCAAGTGGGACAGGGTTACACTGAAGCTTTCTTT	CASSQVGQGYTEAFF
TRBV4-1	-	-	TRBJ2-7	TGCGCCAGCAGCCAAGTGAAGACATATGGGTACGAGCAGTACTTC	CASSQVKTYGYEQYF
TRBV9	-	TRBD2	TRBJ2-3	TGTGCCAGCAGCTCAGTAGCGGGGATACCCACAGATACGCAGTATTTT	CASSSVAGIPTDTQYF
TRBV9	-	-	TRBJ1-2	TGTGCCAGCAGCGCATTGGGCGGCTACACCTTC	CASSALGGYTF
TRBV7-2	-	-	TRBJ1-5	TGTGCCAGCAGCATCTCAGGGGGCAATCAGCCCCAGCATTTT	CASSISGGNQPQHF
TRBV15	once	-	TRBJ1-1	TGTGCCACCAGCCCCAAAGCGACAAACACTGAAGCTTTCTTT	CATSPKATNTEAFF
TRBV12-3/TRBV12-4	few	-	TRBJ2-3	TGTGCCAGCAGTTTAATGGGGGGCACAGATACGCAGTATTTT	CASSLMGGTDTQYF
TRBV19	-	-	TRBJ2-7	TGTGCCAGTAGTCCATCCGGGACCCCCTACGAGCAGTACTTC	CASSPSGTPYEQYF
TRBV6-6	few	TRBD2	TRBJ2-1	TGTGCCAGCAGTAACCCAGCGGGAGACTACAATGAGCAGTTCTTC	CASSNPAGDYNEQFF
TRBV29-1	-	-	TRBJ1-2	TGCAGCGTTGTGGGTGTTGGTCACACCGGGAGTTACACCTTC	CSVVGVGHTGSYTF
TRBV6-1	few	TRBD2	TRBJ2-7	TGTGCCAGCAGTCATGTTCCACTAGCGGGGTCTGAGCAGTACTTC	CASSHVPLAGSEQYF
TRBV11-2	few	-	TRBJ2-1	TGTGCCAGCAGCCTCATCGGGACTCCCAATGAGCAGTTCTTC	CASSLIGTPNEQFF
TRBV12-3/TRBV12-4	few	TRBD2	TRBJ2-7	TGTGCCAGCAGCACTAGCGGGGCCTCCTACGAGCAGTACTTC	CASSTSGASYEQYF
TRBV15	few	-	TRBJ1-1	TGTGCCACCAGCAGAGACGAGGACACTGAAGCTTTCTTT	CATSRDEDTEAFF
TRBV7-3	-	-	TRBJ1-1	TGTGCCAGCAGTTCATTCGGACCCTTTGACACTGAAGCTTTCTTT	CASSSFGPFDTEAFF
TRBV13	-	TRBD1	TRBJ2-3	TGTGCCAGCAGCCCCCGGGACAGGGGCCCCGCAGGGCCAGATACGCAGTATTTT	CASSPRDRGPAGPDTQYF
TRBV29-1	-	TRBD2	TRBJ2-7	TGCAGCGTTTCTGGGGGGGAGGTCCACGAGCAGTACTTC	CSVSGGEVHEQYF